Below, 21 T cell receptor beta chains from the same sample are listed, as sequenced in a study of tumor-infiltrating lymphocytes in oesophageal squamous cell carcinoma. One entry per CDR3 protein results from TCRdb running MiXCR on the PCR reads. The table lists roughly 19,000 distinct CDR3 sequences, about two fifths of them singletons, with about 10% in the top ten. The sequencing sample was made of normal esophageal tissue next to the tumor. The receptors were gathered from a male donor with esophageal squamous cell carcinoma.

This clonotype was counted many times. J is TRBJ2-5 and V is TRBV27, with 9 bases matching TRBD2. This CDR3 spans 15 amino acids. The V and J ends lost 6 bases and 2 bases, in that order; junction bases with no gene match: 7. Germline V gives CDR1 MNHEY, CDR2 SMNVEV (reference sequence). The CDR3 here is CASRRLAVNQETQYF. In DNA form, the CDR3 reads TGTGCCAGCAGGCGACTAGCGGTCAATCAAGAGACCCAGTACTTC.

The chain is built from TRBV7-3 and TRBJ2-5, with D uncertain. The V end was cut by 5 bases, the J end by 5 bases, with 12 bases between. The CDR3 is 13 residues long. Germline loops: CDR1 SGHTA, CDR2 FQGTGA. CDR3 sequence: CASSPARSETQYF. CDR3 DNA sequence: TGTGCCAGCAGCCCTGCTAGATCCGAGACCCAGTACTTC.

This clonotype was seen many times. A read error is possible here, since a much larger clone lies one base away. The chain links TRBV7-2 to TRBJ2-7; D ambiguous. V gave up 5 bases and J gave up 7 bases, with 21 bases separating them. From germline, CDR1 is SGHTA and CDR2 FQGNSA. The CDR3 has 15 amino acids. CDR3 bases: TGTGCCAGCAGCATTATAGCAGGAGTTACAAATGAGCAGTACTTC. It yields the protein CASSIIAGVTNEQYF.

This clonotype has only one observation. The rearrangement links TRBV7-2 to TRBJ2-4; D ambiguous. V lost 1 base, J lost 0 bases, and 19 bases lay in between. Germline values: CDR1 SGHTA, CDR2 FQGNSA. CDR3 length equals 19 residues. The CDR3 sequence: CASSLDDISTRAAKNIQYF. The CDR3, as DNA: TGTGCCAGCAGCTTAGATGATATCTCCACCCGGGCAGCCAAAAACATTCAGTACTTC.

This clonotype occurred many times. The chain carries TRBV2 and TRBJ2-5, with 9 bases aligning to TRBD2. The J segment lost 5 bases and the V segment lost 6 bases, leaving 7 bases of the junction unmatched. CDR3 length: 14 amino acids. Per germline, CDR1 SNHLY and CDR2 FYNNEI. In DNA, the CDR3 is TGTGCCAGCAGAGGCGGGAGGGCCACCGAGACCCAGTACTTC. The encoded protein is CASRGGRATETQYF.

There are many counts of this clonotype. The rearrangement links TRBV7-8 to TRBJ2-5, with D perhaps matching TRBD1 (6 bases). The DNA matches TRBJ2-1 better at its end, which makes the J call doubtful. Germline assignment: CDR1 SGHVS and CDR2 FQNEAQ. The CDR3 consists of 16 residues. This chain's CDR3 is CASSFYATGKYNEQFF. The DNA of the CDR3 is TGTGCCAGCAGCTTCTACGCAACAGGGAAGTACAATGAGCAGTTCTTC.

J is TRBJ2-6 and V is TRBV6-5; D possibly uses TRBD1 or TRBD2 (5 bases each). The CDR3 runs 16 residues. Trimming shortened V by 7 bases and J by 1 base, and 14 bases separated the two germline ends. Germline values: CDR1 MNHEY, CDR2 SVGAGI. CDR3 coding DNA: TGTGCCAGCACCGCGATCGAGGGGTCTGGGGCCAACGTCCTGACTTTC. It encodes CASTAIEGSGANVLTF.

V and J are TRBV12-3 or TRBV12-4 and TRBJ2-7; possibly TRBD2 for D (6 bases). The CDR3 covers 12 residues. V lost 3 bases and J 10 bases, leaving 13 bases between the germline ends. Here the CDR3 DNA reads TGTGCCAGCAGTTTTCGTACGGGGGTCCAGTACTTC. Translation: CASSFRTGVQYF.

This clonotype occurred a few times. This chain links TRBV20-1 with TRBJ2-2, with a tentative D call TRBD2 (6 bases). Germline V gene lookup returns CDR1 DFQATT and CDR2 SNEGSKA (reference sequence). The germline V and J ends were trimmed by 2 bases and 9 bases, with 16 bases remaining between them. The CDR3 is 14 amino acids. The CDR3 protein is CSARRSQGGWELFF. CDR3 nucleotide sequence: TGCAGTGCTAGAAGGTCGCAGGGAGGTTGGGAGCTGTTTTTT.

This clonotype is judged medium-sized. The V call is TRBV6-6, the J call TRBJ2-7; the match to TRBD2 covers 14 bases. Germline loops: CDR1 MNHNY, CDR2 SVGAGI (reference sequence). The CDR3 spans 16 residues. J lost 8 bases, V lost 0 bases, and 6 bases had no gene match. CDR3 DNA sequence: TGTGCCAGCAGTTACTCGACTAGCGGGAGGGCCAGAAAGCAGTACTTC. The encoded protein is CASSYSTSGRARKQYF.

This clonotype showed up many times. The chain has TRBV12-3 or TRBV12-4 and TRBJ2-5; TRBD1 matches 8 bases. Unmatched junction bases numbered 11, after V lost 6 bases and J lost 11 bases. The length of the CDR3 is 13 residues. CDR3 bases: TGTGCCAGCAGGGTGGACAGGGCTAATGAGCAGTACTTC. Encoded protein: CASRVDRANEQYF.

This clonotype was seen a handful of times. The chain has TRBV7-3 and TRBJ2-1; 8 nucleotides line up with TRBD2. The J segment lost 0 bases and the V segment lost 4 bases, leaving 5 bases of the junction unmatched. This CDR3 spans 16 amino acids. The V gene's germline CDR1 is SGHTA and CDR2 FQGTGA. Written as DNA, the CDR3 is TGTGCCAGCAGCTCCCAAGCGGGAGTCTCCTACAATGAGCAGTTCTTC. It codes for CASSSQAGVSYNEQFF. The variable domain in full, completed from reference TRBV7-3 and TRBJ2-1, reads GAGVSQTPSNKVTEKGKYVELRCDPISGHTALYWYRQSLGQGPEFLIYFQGTGAADDSGLPNDRFFAVRPEGSVSTLKIQRTERGDSAVYLCASSSQAGVSYNEQFFGPGTRLTVL.

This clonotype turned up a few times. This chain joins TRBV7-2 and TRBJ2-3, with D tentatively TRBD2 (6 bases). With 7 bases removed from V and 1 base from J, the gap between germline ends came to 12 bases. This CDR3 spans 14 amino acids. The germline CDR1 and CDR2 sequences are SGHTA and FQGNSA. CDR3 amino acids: CASNPEGRTDTQYF. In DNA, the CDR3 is TGTGCCAGCAACCCGGAGGGCCGCACAGATACGCAGTATTTT.

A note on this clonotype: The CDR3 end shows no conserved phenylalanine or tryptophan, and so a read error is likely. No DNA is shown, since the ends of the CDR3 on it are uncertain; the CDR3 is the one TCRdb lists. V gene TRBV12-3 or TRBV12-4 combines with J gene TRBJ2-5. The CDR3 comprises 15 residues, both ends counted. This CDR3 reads CASSSRQIYGYTFGS.

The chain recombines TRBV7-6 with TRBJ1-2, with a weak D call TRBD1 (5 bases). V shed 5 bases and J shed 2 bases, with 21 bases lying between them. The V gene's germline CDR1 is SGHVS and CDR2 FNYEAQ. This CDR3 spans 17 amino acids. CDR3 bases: TGTGCCAGCAGCCCCGACAGATCCCCTGGTGGGAACTATGGCTACACCTTC. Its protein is CASSPDRSPGGNYGYTF.

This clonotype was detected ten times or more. Here the CDR3 reads CASSGRQGADGELFF. The DNA of the CDR3 is TGTGCCAGCAGTGGTAGACAGGGGGCGGACGGGGAGCTGTTTTTT. The J gene is TRBJ2-2, the V gene TRBV6-1, with TRBD1 identical over 10 bases. The CDR3 spans 15 residues. Germline-derived CDR1 and CDR2 are MNHNS and SASEGT. V trimming: 4 bases; J trimming: 7 bases; junction bases outside the gene matches: 6.

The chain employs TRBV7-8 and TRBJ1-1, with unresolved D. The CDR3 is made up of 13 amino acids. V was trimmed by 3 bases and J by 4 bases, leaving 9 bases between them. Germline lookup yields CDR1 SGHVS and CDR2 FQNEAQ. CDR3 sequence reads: CASSFFPVTEAFF. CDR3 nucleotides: TGTGCCAGCAGCTTTTTTCCGGTCACTGAAGCTTTCTTT. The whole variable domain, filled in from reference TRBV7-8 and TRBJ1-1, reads GAGVSQSPRYKVAKRGQDVALRCDPISGHVSLFWYQQALGQGPEFLTYFQNEAQLDKSGLPSDRFFAERPEGSVSTLKIQRTQQEDSAVYLCASSFFPVTEAFFGQGTRLTVV.

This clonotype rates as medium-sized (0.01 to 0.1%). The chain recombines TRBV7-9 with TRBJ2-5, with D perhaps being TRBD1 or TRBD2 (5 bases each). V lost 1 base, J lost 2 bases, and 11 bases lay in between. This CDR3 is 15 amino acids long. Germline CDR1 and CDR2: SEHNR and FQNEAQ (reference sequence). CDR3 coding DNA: TGTGCCAGCAGCTTAGGGGGGACGGGTCAAGAGACCCAGTACTTC. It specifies CASSLGGTGQETQYF.

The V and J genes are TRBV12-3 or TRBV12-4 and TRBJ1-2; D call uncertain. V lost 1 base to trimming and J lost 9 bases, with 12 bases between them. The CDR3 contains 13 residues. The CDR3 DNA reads TGTGCCAGCAGTTTAGGAGTCCAGTGGAGCTACACCTTC. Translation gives CASSLGVQWSYTF.

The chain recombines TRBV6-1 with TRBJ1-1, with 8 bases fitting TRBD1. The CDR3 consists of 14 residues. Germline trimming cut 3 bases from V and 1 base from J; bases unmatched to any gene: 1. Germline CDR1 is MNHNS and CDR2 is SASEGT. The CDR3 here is CASSEGQENTEAFF. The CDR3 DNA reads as TGTGCCAGCAGTGAGGGACAGGAGAACACTGAAGCTTTCTTT.

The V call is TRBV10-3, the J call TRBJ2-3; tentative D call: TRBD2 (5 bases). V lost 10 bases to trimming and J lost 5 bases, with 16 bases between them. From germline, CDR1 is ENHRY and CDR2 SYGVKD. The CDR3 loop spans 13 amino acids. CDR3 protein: CATLATEGDTQYF. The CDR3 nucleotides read TGTGCCACATTAGCAACCGAGGGAGATACGCAGTATTTT.